This TCR beta chain comes out of a study of cytomegalovirus exposure and HLA in healthy donors. The CDR3 totals 12 residues. Trimming shortened V by 1 base and J by 10 bases, and 9 bases separated the two germline ends. Germline CDR1 SGHNT, CDR2 YYREEE (reference sequence). The PCR ran on 60 Vbeta and 13 Jbeta primers. Sequencing used immunoSEQ multiplex PCR; TCRdb keeps in-frame clones, though not all of them. The table has roughly 120,000 clones, nearly 80% seen once; the top ten hold approximately 1.2%. The chain uses TRBV5-4 and TRBJ2-1; TRBD1 is a possible D gene (6 bases). This TCR was recovered from a woman aged 25 to 39 in good health and CMV-seronegative. Material: PBMCs. DNA of the CDR3: TGTGCCAGCAGCTTGACAGGGTTGGAGCAGTTCTTC. It encodes CASSLTGLEQFF.